The 15 T cell receptor beta chains presented below share a single source sample, sequenced in a study of blood T cells in healthy people across ages. A J-beta primer mix and a sample-barcoded 5' primer were used in a second PCR of roughly 6 to 12 cycles. TCRdb re-derived calls from the 5' RACE reads in MiXCR, one entry per CDR3 protein. The repertoire holds 650,000 or so distinct CDR3 sequences, with 40% to 65% as singletons. The sample taken for sequencing was blood. These receptors were obtained from a woman at least 80 years old in good health.

This clonotype was observed many times. The chain combines TRBV10-3 with TRBJ1-1; 7 nucleotides line up with TRBD1. The CDR3 contains 13 residues. After removal of 10 bases from V and 1 base from J, the junction contained 6 bases not matched to a gene. Looked up from germline, CDR1 is ENHRY and CDR2 is SYGVKD. As DNA, the CDR3 is TGTGCCACCAGACAGGGCCAGAACACTGAAGCTTTCTTT. It translates to CATRQGQNTEAFF.

This clonotype was observed many times. This chain links TRBV6-1 with TRBJ1-4; 8 bases line up with TRBD1. Germline V gene lookup returns CDR1 MNHNS and CDR2 SASEGT. V dropped 2 bases and J dropped 6; count of bases not matched to a gene: 5. The CDR3 sequence is 15 residues long. CDR3 coding DNA: TGTGCCAGCAGTGAATTGGCAGGGGGCGATGAAAAACTGTTTTTT. This encodes CASSELAGGDEKLFF.

This clonotype was counted between two and nine times. Being one base from a much bigger clone, this may be a read error. V gene TRBV10-3 combines with J gene TRBJ2-1; TRBD1 matches 7 bases. V lost 2 bases to trimming and J lost 5 bases; unmatched junction nucleotides: 15. The CDR3 totals 18 residues. The germline V gene encodes CDR1 ENHRY and CDR2 SYGVKD. The CDR3 nucleotides are TGTGCCATCAGTGAGAGGGACAGCCGGGTGGTACAACACAATGAGCAGTTCTTC. Translating it yields CAISERDSRVVQHNEQFF.

This clonotype was counted a single time. The V call is TRBV6-5, the J call TRBJ1-6; D remains unclear. Trimming left V 2 bases short and J 3 bases short, with 11 bases between. This CDR3 spans 16 amino acids. CDR1 and CDR2 from the germline V gene are MNHEY and SVGAGI. The CDR3 nucleotides read TGTGCCAGCAGTTACGGAGCGGGCAGCTATAATTCACCCCTCCACTTT. This gives the protein CASSYGAGSYNSPLHF.

With respect to this clonotype: One junction end does not reproduce the germline sequence, and a read error may be involved. As DNA, the CDR3 is TGTGCCATCAGTCCCGTGGCGAACACTGAAACTTTCTTT. Protein: CAISPVANTETFF. V gene TRBV10-3 combines with J gene TRBJ1-1; D unresolved. The germline CDR1 and CDR2 sequences are ENHRY and SYGVKD. This CDR3 is built from 13 residues.

The chain couples TRBV20-1 to TRBJ2-7, with 12 bases fitting TRBD2. Gene TRBJ2-5 matches the end of the DNA better, so the J call may be wrong. The CDR3 extends over 14 amino acids. Germline-derived CDR1 and CDR2 are DFQATT and SNEGSKA (reference sequence). The CDR3 DNA is TGCAGTGCCGTCTCTAGCGGGGGGGCCGGGACCCAGTACTTC. It codes for CSAVSSGGAGTQYF.

The gene calls are TRBV15 and TRBJ2-3; TRBD1 might be the D (6 bases). V dropped 3 bases and J dropped 3 bases, with 16 bases sitting between them. Germline values: CDR1 LNHNV, CDR2 YYDKDF (reference sequence). The CDR3 has 16 amino acids. The CDR3 is CATSRDQQGITDTQYF. The CDR3, as DNA: TGTGCCACCAGCAGGGACCAACAGGGAATAACAGATACGCAGTATTTT.

Concerning this clonotype: This clone may be a read error of a much larger clone one base away. V usage is TRBV6-2 or TRBV6-3 and J usage is TRBJ2-7, with 7 bases fitting TRBD1. CDR1 is MNHEY and CDR2 is SVGEGT in the germline V gene. Losses at the gene ends were 2 bases for V and 3 bases for J; bases not matched to a gene: 19. CDR3 length: 19 amino acids. Here the CDR3 reads CASSYGSRLKGDSGYEQYF. The CDR3 DNA is TGTGCCAGCAGTTACGGGTCCCGGTTGAAGGGGGACAGCGGCTACGAGCAGTACTTC.

This clonotype was seen more than once but under ten times. The chain combines TRBV6-6 with TRBJ1-4; D might be TRBD1 (5 bases). Germline CDR1 reads MNHNY; CDR2 reads SVGAGI (reference sequence). The CDR3 runs 13 residues. Trimming stripped 2 bases from V and 8 bases from J, with 9 bases between. The CDR3: CASSYGGKEKLFF. As DNA, the CDR3 is TGTGCCAGCAGTTACGGGGGAAAGGAAAAACTGTTTTTT.

Only one count was recorded for this clonotype. The gene calls are TRBV6-5 and TRBJ2-7; 8 nucleotides agree with TRBD2. The CDR3 has 16 amino acids. CDR1 is MNHEY, CDR2 SVGAGI, per germline. J lost 3 bases, V lost 3 bases, and 10 bases had no gene match. The CDR3 region is CASSYGKGLDRYEQYF. For the CDR3, the DNA is TGTGCCAGCAGTTATGGCAAGGGACTAGACCGCTACGAGCAGTACTTC.

This clonotype has a handful of counts. In DNA, the CDR3 is TGTGCCAGCAGTTTAGACAGGGGATCACCCCTCCACTTT. It specifies CASSLDRGSPLHF. The V and J genes are TRBV27 and TRBJ1-6, with 8 bases fitting TRBD1. The ends lost 2 bases at V and 10 bases at J; junction bases unmatched: 1. The CDR3 loop spans 13 amino acids. Germline CDR1 reads MNHEY; CDR2 reads SMNVEV (reference sequence).

V is TRBV12-3 or TRBV12-4 and J is TRBJ2-5; D not resolved. V dropped 2 bases and J dropped 2 bases, with 21 bases sitting between them. CDR3 size: 18 residues. The CDR3 region is CASSLRMRTSIGQETQYF. In DNA form, the CDR3 reads TGTGCCAGCAGTTTAAGGATGAGGACCTCGATCGGGCAAGAGACCCAGTACTTC.

V and J are TRBV27 and TRBJ2-7, with 7 bases lining up with TRBD1. Germline loops: CDR1 MNHEY, CDR2 SMNVEV (reference sequence). This CDR3 is 14 amino acids long. V shed 6 bases and J 3 bases; nucleotides not matched to a gene: 8. The CDR3 reads CASSPGQPVYEQYF. In nucleotides, the CDR3 is TGTGCCAGCAGCCCGGGACAGCCCGTCTACGAGCAGTACTTC.

About this clonotype itself: A clone one base away is much larger, so this may be a read error. V gene TRBV7-2 combines with J gene TRBJ2-3; 8 nucleotides line up with TRBD2. The CDR3 totals 15 residues. Germline V CDR1 and CDR2: SGHTA, FQGNSA. The CDR3 here is CVSSLVGGAGDTQYF. The DNA for the CDR3 is TGTGTCAGCAGCTTAGTCGGGGGGGCCGGAGATACGCAGTATTTT. Supplemented by reference TRBV7-2 and TRBJ2-3, the full variable domain reads GAGVSQSPSNKVTEKGKDVELRCDPISGHTALYWYRQSLGQGLEFLIYFQGNSAPDKSGLPSDRFSAERTGGSVSTLTIQRTQQEDSAVYLCVSSLVGGAGDTQYFGPGTRLTVL.

The chain joins TRBV6-2 or TRBV6-3 to TRBJ1-5, with unresolved D. Trimming shortened V by 8 bases and J by 3 bases, and 11 bases separated the two germline ends. Germline V gene data show CDR1 as MNHEY and CDR2 as SVGEGT. This CDR3 comprises 13 residues. CDR3: CASDSGNNQPQHF. The CDR3 DNA reads TGTGCCAGCGACTCCGGGAACAATCAGCCCCAGCATTTT.